A single sample is the source of the 32 T cell receptor beta chains below, sequenced in a study of shared clonotypes between healthy human individuals. TCRdb's copy holds only in-frame clones and misses some; the assay was immunoSEQ multiplex PCR. This sample carries around 370,000 clones, just over 95% of them seen once, and the ten largest clones take 0.32%. Sequencing was carried out using memory CD8+ T cells sorted from blood. As to subset: CD45RO+ cells pooled with CCR7-negative TemRA cells. The receptor source for this set is a man aged 25 to 40 in good health.

The V call is TRBV11-1, the J call TRBJ1-1; 7 bases are shared with TRBD1. This CDR3 spans 14 amino acids. Germline loops: CDR1 SGHAT, CDR2 FQDESV (reference sequence). Losses at the gene ends were 3 bases for V and 1 base for J; bases not matched to a gene: 2. The CDR3 nucleotides are TGTGCCAGCAGCTTTCGGACAGGGAACACTGAAGCTTTCTTT. It is translated as CASSFRTGNTEAFF.

The CDR3 bases are TGTGCCAGCAGTGAATTTAGCAATGAGCAGTTCTTC. Amino acids: CASSEFSNEQFF. This sequence joins TRBV25-1 and TRBJ2-1; no definite D call. V was cut by 1 base and J by 6 bases, with 4 bases left in between. Germline V gives CDR1 MGHDK, CDR2 SYGVNS. The CDR3 runs to 12 residues.

This clone has a single count. V usage is TRBV4-1 and J usage is TRBJ1-4; perhaps TRBD1 as D (5 bases). V shed 4 bases and J shed 4 bases, with 13 bases lying between them. Germline-derived CDR1 and CDR2 are MGHRA and YSYEKL. The CDR3 has 15 residues. CDR3: CASSPWEGVNEKLFF. In nucleotides, the CDR3 is TGCGCCAGCAGCCCGTGGGAAGGGGTTAATGAAAAACTGTTTTTT.

The chain has TRBV19 and TRBJ2-7; no firm D call. The ends were cut back, 1 base at V and 6 bases at J, with 10 bases in the middle. CDR1 and CDR2 (germline): LNHDA, SQIVND (reference sequence). The CDR3 spans 13 residues. CDR3 in amino acids: CASSIGVRGEQYF. DNA for the CDR3: TGTGCCAGTAGTATAGGGGTACGAGGCGAGCAGTACTTC.

The chain employs TRBV7-9 and TRBJ2-1; no clear D gene. This CDR3 region has 14 residues. Germline CDR1 SEHNR, CDR2 FQNEAQ (reference sequence). V gave up 6 bases and J gave up 9 bases, with 18 bases separating them. CDR3 amino acids: CASSSLRDSSEQFF. In DNA, the CDR3 is TGTGCCAGCAGTAGCCTCCGAGACTCCAGTGAGCAGTTCTTC.

The chain carries TRBV7-9 and TRBJ2-2; D gene unclear. Germline lookup yields CDR1 SEHNR and CDR2 FQNEAQ (reference sequence). The germline V and J ends were trimmed by 1 base and 5 bases, with 11 bases remaining between them. The CDR3 has 15 residues. The CDR3 loop reads CASSLEALKTGELFF. The CDR3 DNA sequence: TGTGCCAGCAGCTTAGAAGCCTTAAAAACCGGGGAGCTGTTTTTT.

This clone was counted once. The chain is built from TRBV19 and TRBJ1-2; D may be TRBD1 (5 bases). V was clipped by 6 bases and J by 7 bases, with 18 bases between them. The CDR3 runs to 14 residues. CDR1 is LNHDA and CDR2 is SQIVND in the germline V gene (reference sequence). The CDR3 DNA reads as TGTGCCAGTAGCCTAGAGCGGACATTTGGTGGCTACACCTTC. This codes for CASSLERTFGGYTF.

This chain uses TRBV15 with TRBJ2-5; a weak D match, TRBD1 (6 bases). V dropped 1 base and J dropped 3 bases, with 9 bases sitting between them. The CDR3 spans 14 residues. Germline CDR1 is LNHNV and CDR2 is YYDKDF (reference sequence). The CDR3 sequence is CATSRGRGKETQYF. The CDR3 DNA follows: TGTGCCACCAGCAGAGGCAGGGGAAAAGAGACCCAGTACTTC.

This clone appeared once. The J gene is TRBJ1-1, the V gene TRBV6-5; D unresolved. Germline V gene lookup returns CDR1 MNHEY and CDR2 SVGAGI. V lost 3 bases and J 11 bases, leaving 16 bases between the germline ends. There are 13 residues in the CDR3. The DNA for the CDR3 is TGTGCCAGCAGTTATGAGCTTACCGGTAGGGCTTTCTTT. Its protein is CASSYELTGRAFF.

This chain connects TRBV7-9 to TRBJ2-1; D ambiguous. Per germline, CDR1 SEHNR and CDR2 FQNEAQ (reference sequence). V lost 8 bases and J lost 2, with 10 bases in between. This CDR3 is 13 amino acids long. Here the CDR3 reads CASLGGTYNEQFF. CDR3 DNA sequence: TGTGCCAGCCTTGGTGGGACCTACAATGAGCAGTTCTTC.

This chain links TRBV28 with TRBJ2-1; 7 bases map to TRBD1. The trim removed 4 bases at V and 3 bases at J, leaving 12 bases unmatched. Germline CDR1 MDHEN, CDR2 SYDVKM. The CDR3 has 17 residues. The CDR3 loop is CASSYLPDRVDYNEQFF. For the CDR3, the DNA is TGTGCCAGCAGTTATTTACCCGACAGGGTCGACTACAATGAGCAGTTCTTC. The full variable domain, its missing parts supplied by reference TRBV28 and TRBJ2-1, is DVKVTQSSRYLVKRTGEKVFLECVQDMDHENMFWYRQDPGLGLRLIYFSYDVKMKEKGDIPEGYSVSREKKERFSLILESASTNQTSMYLCASSYLPDRVDYNEQFFGPGTRLTVL.

V is TRBV6-1 and J is TRBJ2-7; D remains ambiguous. The CDR3 consists of 14 residues. V lost 5 bases, J lost 5 bases, and 16 bases lay in between. Germline CDR1 MNHNS, CDR2 SASEGT. Written as DNA, the CDR3 is TGTGCCAGCAGTCCTTCCCTCCGGGTTCACGAGCAGTACTTC. The encoded protein is CASSPSLRVHEQYF.

This chain links TRBV12-5 with TRBJ2-2; 8 bases are shared with TRBD1. Germline CDR1 is LGHNT and CDR2 is FRNRAP. The CDR3 sequence is 16 residues long. The V and J ends lost 2 bases and 5 bases, in that order; junction bases with no gene match: 7. Written as DNA, the CDR3 is TGTGCTAGTGGTTTGTGGCAGGGGGCGCAAACCGGGGAGCTGTTTTTT. Amino acids: CASGLWQGAQTGELFF.

This sequence joins TRBV5-6 and TRBJ2-5; D gene uncertain. Germline V lookup: CDR1 SGHDT, CDR2 YYEEEE. This CDR3 contains 13 residues. V was pared by 1 base and J by 2 bases, with 6 bases between. The CDR3 region has the DNA TGTGCCAGCAGCTTGCGTGTACAAGAGACCCAGTACTTC. The encoded protein is CASSLRVQETQYF.

The chain links TRBV28 to TRBJ1-5, with D unclear. V lost 7 bases and J lost 2, with 12 bases in between. Germline assignment: CDR1 MDHEN and CDR2 SYDVKM. The CDR3 sequence is 14 residues long. CDR3: CASTSGVRNQPQHF. In DNA, the CDR3 is TGTGCCAGCACCTCCGGGGTACGCAATCAGCCCCAGCATTTT.

V is TRBV28 and J is TRBJ1-2, with D possibly matching TRBD1 (6 bases). Trimming cost V 2 bases and J 6 bases, with 7 bases left between them. Germline CDR1 MDHEN, CDR2 SYDVKM. There are 12 residues in the CDR3. The CDR3, as DNA: TGTGCCAGCAGTTTAGAGGGGGATGGCTACACCTTC. This codes for CASSLEGDGYTF.

The chain joins TRBV18 to TRBJ1-6; no definite D call. The CDR3 covers 13 residues. The germline V gene encodes CDR1 KGHSH and CDR2 LQKENI. V lost 2 bases, J lost 9 bases, and 8 bases lay in between. The chain's CDR3 is CASSPSGGSPLHF. The DNA of the CDR3 is TGTGCCAGCTCACCATCCGGTGGTTCACCCCTCCACTTT.

The chain combines TRBV9 with TRBJ1-2, with TRBD1 identical over 10 bases. This CDR3 is built from 15 residues. V lost 4 bases to trimming and J lost 6 bases; unmatched junction nucleotides: 9. Germline V gives CDR1 SGDLS, CDR2 YYNGEE. CDR3: CASSLTGTGVDGYTF. The CDR3 DNA reads as TGTGCCAGCAGCCTCACCGGGACAGGGGTCGATGGCTACACCTTC.

The chain has TRBV29-1 and TRBJ2-3; D possibly matches TRBD1 or TRBD2 (6 bases each). The V gene's germline CDR1 is SQVTM and CDR2 ANQGSEA. This CDR3 has 12 residues. Trimming removed 6 bases at V and 6 bases at J, with 13 bases between. The CDR3 loop reads CSVPGAGDTQYF. The CDR3 region has the DNA TGCAGCGTCCCAGGGGCGGGGGATACGCAGTATTTT.

The chain uses TRBV19 and TRBJ2-5; 7 bases are shared with TRBD2. Germline V lookup: CDR1 LNHDA, CDR2 SQIVND (reference sequence). The CDR3 spans 12 residues. J lost 4 bases, V lost 4 bases, and 0 bases had no gene match. Written as DNA, the CDR3 is TGTGCCAGTAGTAGCGGGAGAGAGACCCAGTACTTC. Its protein product is CASSSGRETQYF.

V usage is TRBV11-2 and J usage is TRBJ2-1; TRBD2 aligns across 7 bases. V dropped 5 bases and J dropped 7; count of bases not matched to a gene: 8. The CDR3 has 14 amino acids. Germline CDR1 and CDR2: SGHAT and FQNNGV. For the CDR3, the DNA is TGTGCCAGCAGCAACGGACTAGGAGGTAATGAGCAGTTCTTC. Translated, it gives CASSNGLGGNEQFF.

The chain couples TRBV7-8 to TRBJ2-7; D might be TRBD1 (6 bases). The germline V gene has CDR1 SGHVS and CDR2 FQNEAQ. This CDR3 has 13 residues. V lost 0 bases, J lost 3 bases, and 6 bases lay in between. CDR3 sequence: CASSLAGGYEQYF. Written as DNA, the CDR3 is TGTGCCAGCAGCTTAGCAGGGGGCTACGAGCAGTACTTC.

The chain has TRBV7-6 and TRBJ2-5; TRBD1 might be the D (7 bases). There are 16 residues in the CDR3. V was cut by 1 base and J by 0 bases, with 12 bases left in between. Germline loops: CDR1 SGHVS, CDR2 FNYEAQ. Here the CDR3 reads CASSLGRGAYQETQYF. CDR3 nucleotide sequence: TGTGCCAGCAGCTTAGGCAGGGGGGCATACCAAGAGACCCAGTACTTC.

CDR3 sequence (DNA): TGTGCCAGCAGGCCACAGGGGGCGAGGGAGACCCAGTACTTC. Residues: CASRPQGARETQYF. The V call is TRBV28, the J call TRBJ2-5, with 9 nucleotides matching TRBD1. V was pared by 6 bases and J by 5 bases, with 7 bases of the junction left unmatched. Germline V gene sequence: CDR1 MDHEN, CDR2 SYDVKM. The CDR3 runs 14 residues.

The chain uses TRBV30 and TRBJ2-1; possibly TRBD1 for D (6 bases). The CDR3 is 15 amino acids. V was pared by 0 bases and J by 0 bases, with 9 bases between. CDR1 and CDR2 (germline): GTSNPN, SVGIG (reference sequence). The CDR3 spells CAWSVRDNSYNEQFF. CDR3 DNA: TGTGCCTGGAGTGTACGGGACAACTCCTACAATGAGCAGTTCTTC.

J is TRBJ1-5 and V is TRBV18; D possibly corresponds to TRBD1 (6 bases). There are 15 residues in the CDR3. Germline V gives CDR1 KGHSH, CDR2 LQKENI. The ends were cut back, 6 bases at V and 4 bases at J, with 16 bases in the middle. Written as DNA, the CDR3 is TGTGCCAGCTCCTCGCCGGACAGTCCAAATCAGCCCCAGCATTTT. This encodes CASSSPDSPNQPQHF.

The chain uses TRBV18 and TRBJ2-2; no clear D gene. CDR3 size: 11 residues. CDR1 and CDR2 from the germline V gene are KGHSH and LQKENI. V gave up 5 bases and J gave up 5 bases, with 3 bases separating them. CDR3 residues: CASSGTGELFF. The CDR3 region has the DNA TGTGCCAGCTCAGGTACCGGGGAGCTGTTTTTT.

Only one count was recorded for this clone. The J gene is TRBJ1-2, the V gene TRBV20-1, with 8 positions matching TRBD1. V shed 5 bases and J 7 bases; nucleotides not matched to a gene: 3. The CDR3 is 11 amino acids. The V gene's germline CDR1 is DFQATT and CDR2 SNEGSKA (reference sequence). CDR3 sequence reads: CSAGQGRGYTF. For the CDR3, the DNA is TGCAGTGCTGGACAGGGTCGTGGCTACACCTTC.

V and J are TRBV27 and TRBJ2-5, with 8 positions matching TRBD2. Unmatched junction bases numbered 4, after V lost 0 bases and J lost 1 base. Germline V CDR1 and CDR2: MNHEY, SMNVEV (reference sequence). This CDR3 region has 16 residues. In DNA, the CDR3 is TGTGCCAGCAGTTTATCGGTTAGCGGGGTCCAAGAGACCCAGTACTTC. Protein: CASSLSVSGVQETQYF.

The chain is built from TRBV7-8 and TRBJ2-1, with 8 bases aligning to TRBD1. The CDR3 extends over 15 amino acids. Trimming removed 5 bases from V and 6 bases from J; junction bases left unmatched: 9. CDR1 SGHVS and CDR2 FQNEAQ come from the germline V gene. CDR3 DNA: TGTGCCAGCAGCCGGGGACAGGCACCTCTCAATGAGCAGTTCTTC. It translates to CASSRGQAPLNEQFF.

The chain employs TRBV15 and TRBJ2-3; 7 bases fit TRBD1. The CDR3 runs to 17 residues. Looked up from germline, CDR1 is LNHNV and CDR2 is YYDKDF (reference sequence). V dropped 1 base and J dropped 0; count of bases not matched to a gene: 7. The CDR3 nucleotides are TGTGCCACCAGCAGAGGGACAGGCGTACCAAGCACAGATACGCAGTATTTT. Translation: CATSRGTGVPSTDTQYF.

V and J are TRBV19 and TRBJ2-3; TRBD1 matches 10 bases. The germline V gene has CDR1 LNHDA and CDR2 SQIVND (reference sequence). V trimming: 7 bases; J trimming: 4 bases; junction bases outside the gene matches: 5. This CDR3 comprises 14 residues. In DNA form, the CDR3 reads TGTGCCAGTACCAGACAGGGGGCGGCAGATACGCAGTATTTT. This codes for CASTRQGAADTQYF.